The sequence of this T cell receptor beta chain was determined in a study of T-cell memory formation after mild COVID-19. CDR1 and CDR2 (germline): SQVTM, ANQGSEA. V shed 7 bases and J shed 7 bases, with 20 bases lying between them. The CDR3 runs to 13 residues. In TCRdb, the 5' RACE reads were re-called with MiXCR into one record per CDR3 protein. The sample lists roughly 400,000 distinct CDR3 sequences; roughly 18% were seen once. This clonotype turned up a few times. Its matching antigen is unknown. General observations from the study: Mostly located in CM and EM were contracting CD4+ clones, with contracting CD8+ clones located in EMRA.

This sequence joins TRBV29-1 and TRBJ2-7; D not certain. Material for sequencing was PBMCs or a T cell subset sorted from them (not recorded which). This TCR was recovered from a man aged 18 to 30 who had mild COVID-19 (a few samples of this study predate the infection). Cell type and time point are not known. CDR3 in DNA: TGCAGCGCCGTACCCGGGCGAGATCTAGAGCAGTACGTC. It encodes CSAVPGRDLEQYV.